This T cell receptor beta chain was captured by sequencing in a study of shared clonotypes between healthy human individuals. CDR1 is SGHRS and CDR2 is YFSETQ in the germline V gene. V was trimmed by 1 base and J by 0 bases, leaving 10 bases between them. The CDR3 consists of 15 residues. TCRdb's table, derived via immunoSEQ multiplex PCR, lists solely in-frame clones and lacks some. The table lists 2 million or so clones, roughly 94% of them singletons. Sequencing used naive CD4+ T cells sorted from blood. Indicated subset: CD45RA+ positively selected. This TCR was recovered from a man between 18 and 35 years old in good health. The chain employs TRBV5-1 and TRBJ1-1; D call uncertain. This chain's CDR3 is CASSLSPGLNTEAFF. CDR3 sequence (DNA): TGCGCCAGCAGCTTGTCACCAGGATTGAACACTGAAGCTTTCTTT. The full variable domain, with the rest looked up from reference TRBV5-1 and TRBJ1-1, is KAGVTQTPRYLIKTRGQQVTLSCSPISGHRSVSWYQQTPGQGLQFLFEYFSETQRNKGNFPGRFSGRQFSNSRSEMNVSTLELGDSALYLCASSLSPGLNTEAFFGQGTRLTVV.